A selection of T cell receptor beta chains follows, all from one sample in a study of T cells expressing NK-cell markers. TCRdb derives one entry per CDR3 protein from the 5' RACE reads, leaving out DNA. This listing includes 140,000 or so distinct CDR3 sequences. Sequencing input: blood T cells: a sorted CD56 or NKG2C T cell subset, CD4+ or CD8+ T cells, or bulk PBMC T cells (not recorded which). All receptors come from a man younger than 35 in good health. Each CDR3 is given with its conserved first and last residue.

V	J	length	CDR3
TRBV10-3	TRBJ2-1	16	CAIRGVAGGPNNEQFF
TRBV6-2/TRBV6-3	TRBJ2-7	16	CASSHNRGRSSYEQYF
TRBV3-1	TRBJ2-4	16	CASSQGDYGVNDIQYF
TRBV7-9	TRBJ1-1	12	CATGTGGTEAFF
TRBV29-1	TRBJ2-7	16	CSVEDRDRGTTYEQYF
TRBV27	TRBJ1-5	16	CASSFRGGLGNQPQHF
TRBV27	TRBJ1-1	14	CASSFGQGWTEAFF
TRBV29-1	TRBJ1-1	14	CSVIRGPPNTEAFF
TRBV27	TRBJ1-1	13	CASSLSIRTGAFF
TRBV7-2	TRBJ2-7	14	CASSLALRPDEQYF
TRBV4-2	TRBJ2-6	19	CASSLVWGGRSSGANVLTF
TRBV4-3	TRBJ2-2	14	CASSGPSLAGELFF
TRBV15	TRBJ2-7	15	CATSRDLGNSYEQYF
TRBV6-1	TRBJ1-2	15	CASSLSGPGFTGYTF
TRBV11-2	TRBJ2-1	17	CASSLLAGESSYNEQFF
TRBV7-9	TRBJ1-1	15	CASSLARGQNTEAFF
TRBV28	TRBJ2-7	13	CASSFKAPYEQYF
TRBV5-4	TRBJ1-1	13	CASSTRTGTEAFF
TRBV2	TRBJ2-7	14	CASSEEGLSYEQYF
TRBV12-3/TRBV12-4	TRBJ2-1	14	CASSLLSGGGEQFF
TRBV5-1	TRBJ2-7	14	CASSGPQTDPGQYF
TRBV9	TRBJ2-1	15	CASSATGTVGREQFF
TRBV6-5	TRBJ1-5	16	CASSYSRTGVGQPQHF